The rows below give T cell receptor beta chains drawn from one sample of a study of blood T cell repertoires in COVID-19. Sequenced by immunoSEQ multiplex PCR; TCRdb stores in-frame clones only, minus some. The sample includes 98,000 or so clones, about nine tenths seen only once; the top ten take less than 2.5%. The sequencing sample was made of peripheral blood. The receptor source for this set is a human donor in a cohort sampled during active COVID-19. Each CDR3 is given with its conserved first and last residue. A D gene is named only where the DNA matches it firmly. Clone sizes are given selectively: once, few, many, or a class where the clone is expanded.

>TRBV4-1|TRBJ2-4|-|-
CASSRGRGEGFQYF
TGCGCCAGCAGCCGCGGCAGGGGAGAGGGTTTTCAGTACTTC
>TRBV5-5|TRBJ2-5|-|TRBD1
CASSFRDRGVLQETQYF
TGTGCCAGCAGCTTCCGGGACAGGGGAGTATTACAAGAGACCCAGTACTTC
>TRBV10-2|TRBJ2-5|-|-
CASSDGGETQYF
TGCGCCAGCAGTGATGGAGGGGAGACCCAGTACTTC
>TRBV5-1|TRBJ2-7|-|TRBD1
CASSRGQGTYEQYF
TGCGCCAGCAGCCGGGGACAGGGAACCTACGAGCAGTACTTC
>TRBV3-1/TRBV3-2|TRBJ2-5|-|TRBD1
CASSQDPDREETQYF
TGTGCCAGCAGCCAAGATCCCGACAGGGAAGAGACCCAGTACTTC
>TRBV10-3|TRBJ1-6|-|TRBD1
CAINPGQGVWPLHF
TGTGCCATCAATCCGGGACAGGGTGTTTGGCCCCTCCACTTT
>TRBV5-4|TRBJ2-6|-|-
CASSLAGQTGANVLTF
TGTGCCAGCAGCTTGGCCGGACAGACTGGGGCCAACGTCCTGACTTTC
>TRBV3-1/TRBV3-2|TRBJ2-7|few|-
CASSQGPGFYEQYF
TGTGCCAGCAGCCAAGGGCCCGGGTTCTACGAGCAGTACTTC
>TRBV7-3|TRBJ2-2|-|-
CASSPLNTGELFF
TGTGCCAGCAGCCCCCTCAACACCGGGGAGCTGTTTTTT
>TRBV4-1|TRBJ2-3|-|-
CASSPWAVTSTDTQYF
TGCGCCAGCAGCCCATGGGCTGTTACTAGCACAGATACGCAGTATTTT
>TRBV12-3/TRBV12-4|TRBJ1-1|-|-
CASRDGSNTEAFF
TGTGCCAGCAGGGACGGGAGTAACACTGAAGCTTTCTTT
>TRBV9|TRBJ2-2|-|TRBD2
CASSAEAGGVTGELFF
TGTGCCAGCAGCGCCGAAGCGGGGGGGGTCACCGGGGAGCTGTTTTTT
>TRBV11-3|TRBJ2-2|-|TRBD2
CASSFGGSDTGELFF
TGTGCCAGCAGCTTTGGCGGGAGTGACACCGGGGAGCTGTTTTTT
>TRBV13|TRBJ1-2|-|TRBD1
CASSLGQGRGYTF
TGTGCCAGCAGCTTGGGACAGGGTCGTGGCTACACCTTC
>TRBV15|TRBJ2-3|few|-
CATSSPSSLSGTQYF
TGTGCCACCAGCAGCCCTAGCTCTCTATCCGGTACGCAGTATTTT
>TRBV27|TRBJ2-3|-|-
CASSLQAGTDTQYF
TGTGCCAGCAGCCTCCAGGCCGGCACAGATACGCAGTATTTT
>TRBV2|TRBJ1-5|few|TRBD1
CASSEWGQGVNQPQHF
TGTGCCAGCAGTGAATGGGGCCAGGGGGTCAATCAGCCCCAGCATTTT
>TRBV3-1/TRBV3-2|TRBJ1-3|-|-
CASSLIGGGNTIYF
TGTGCCAGCAGCCTTATAGGAGGGGGAAACACCATATATTTT
>TRBV19|TRBJ1-5|-|TRBD1
CASSMGDRGYQPQHF
TGTGCCAGTAGTATGGGCGACAGGGGGTATCAGCCCCAGCATTTT
>TRBV19|TRBJ1-4|-|TRBD1
CASSSDREDEKLFF
TGTGCCAGTAGCTCCGACAGGGAGGACGAAAAACTGTTTTTT
>TRBV5-4|TRBJ2-2|-|-
CASSSAGLSAGELFF
TGTGCCAGCAGCTCCGCGGGTCTGAGCGCCGGGGAGCTGTTTTTT
>TRBV25-1|TRBJ1-1|-|-
CASSDRGPLNTEAFF
TGTGCCAGCAGTGACAGGGGCCCCTTGAACACTGAAGCTTTCTTT
>TRBV3-1/TRBV3-2|TRBJ2-3|-|-
CASSQGGRGYTQYF
TGTGCCAGCAGCCAAGGCGGCCGGGGGTATACGCAGTATTTT
>TRBV11-2|TRBJ1-3|-|TRBD1
CASSLVRQGISGNTIYF
TGTGCCAGCAGCTTAGTCCGACAGGGTATATCTGGAAACACCATATATTTT
>TRBV5-1|TRBJ2-3|-|TRBD2
CASSLTRGGRGDTQYF
TGCGCCAGCAGCTTGACCCGGGGGGGCCGTGGGGATACGCAGTATTTT
>TRBV6-5|TRBJ2-7|-|-
CASTPDNSYEQYF
TGTGCCAGCACCCCGGACAATTCCTACGAGCAGTACTTC